This T cell receptor (beta chain) originates from a study of blood T cell repertoires in COVID-19. Study-level information: The United States, Italy and Spain provided the acute and convalescent COVID-19 samples. PBMCs, B-cell-depleted T cells, or T cells were the source of the cDNA or gDNA that made up the material.

This CDR3 is built from 11 residues. Germline V gene lookup returns CDR1 DFQATT and CDR2 SNEGSKA (reference sequence). Trimming stripped 4 bases from V and 4 bases from J, with 7 bases between. How the authors handled the data: Reference gene primer amplification gave nucleated cell count estimates. Some clones are missing from TCRdb's copy, which holds only in-frame ones; the method was immunoSEQ multiplex PCR. V and J calls and clone size are as listed in that table; D and trimming were resolved from the DNA. The table shows about 110,000 clones, with 69% occurring only once. This clone was picked up one time. In the same sample, other DNA sequences code for this CDR3.

The sample comprised peripheral blood. V gene TRBV20-1 combines with J gene TRBJ2-5; possible D gene TRBD2, 5 bases. The clonotype comes from a man older than 75 with acute or convalescent COVID-19. CDR3 residues: CSATGGETQYF. The CDR3 DNA reads as TGCAGTGCTACAGGAGGAGAGACCCAGTACTTC.